Reported below is one T cell receptor beta chain. The data originate from a study of T cell changes during pregnancy in multiple sclerosis. The table came from immunoSEQ multiplex PCR; TCRdb's copy has only in-frame clones and leaves some out. This sample has tens of thousands of clones, with roughly nine tenths found just once. This CDR3 comprises 15 residues. CDR1 SGHTS and CDR2 YDEGEE come from the germline V gene. Trimming took 0 bases from V and 2 from J; bases not matched to a gene: 2. The chain has TRBV5-8 and TRBJ2-7; 10 nucleotides line up with TRBD1. This clonotype originated in a female donor with multiple sclerosis, enrolled in a pregnancy study. The sample consisted of peripheral blood, taken in the second trimester of pregnancy. The CDR3 coding sequence is TGTGCCAGCAGCTTGGAGGGGACAGGGGCCTACGAGCAGTACTTC. Its protein is CASSLEGTGAYEQYF.